This T cell receptor beta chain emerged from a study of radiation and T cells in renal cell carcinoma. General study points: Pretreatment tumor biopsies were lacking, so baseline clonotypes are unknown. Top 100 clonotypes averaged approximately 50% in irradiated versus about 43% in nephrectomy-only tumors.

Looked up from germline, CDR1 is SQVTM and CDR2 is ANQGSEA. This CDR3 comprises 16 residues. V dropped 3 bases and J dropped 6; count of bases not matched to a gene: 13. Treatment denoted: 15 Gy SBRT to primary tumor, nephrectomy 4 weeks later. Nephrectomy followed 15 Gy stereotactic body radiation by 4 weeks. The patient's renal cell carcinoma had clear cell pathology. TCRdb's copy holds only in-frame clones and misses some; the assay was immunoSEQ multiplex PCR. The table has around 13,000 clones, about 33% seen once; the top ten hold approximately 15%. Of note for this clone: Its antigen remains unknown.

The origin of this receptor is a man aged 55 to 69 with renal cell carcinoma. This sequence joins TRBV29-1 and TRBJ2-1; 8 positions agree with TRBD2. The sequencing used tumor tissue, collected from a patient whose treatment included radiotherapy and nephrectomy. This CDR3 is CSVDEVPGLGRNEQFF. In DNA, the CDR3 is TGCAGCGTTGATGAAGTTCCGGGACTAGGGCGCAATGAGCAGTTCTTC.